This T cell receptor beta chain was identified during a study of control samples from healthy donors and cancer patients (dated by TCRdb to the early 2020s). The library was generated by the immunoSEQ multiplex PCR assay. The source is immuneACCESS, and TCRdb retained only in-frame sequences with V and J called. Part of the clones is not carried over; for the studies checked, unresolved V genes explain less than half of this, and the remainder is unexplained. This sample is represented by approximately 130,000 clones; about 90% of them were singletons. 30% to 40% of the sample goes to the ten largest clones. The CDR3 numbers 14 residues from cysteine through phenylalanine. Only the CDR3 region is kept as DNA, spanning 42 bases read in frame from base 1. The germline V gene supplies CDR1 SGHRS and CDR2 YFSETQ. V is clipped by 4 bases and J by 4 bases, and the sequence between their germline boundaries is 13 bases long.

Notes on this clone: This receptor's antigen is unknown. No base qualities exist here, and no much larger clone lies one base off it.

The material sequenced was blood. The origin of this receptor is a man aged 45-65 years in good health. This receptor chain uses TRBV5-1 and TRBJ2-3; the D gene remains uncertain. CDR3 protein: CASSIGKAADTQYF. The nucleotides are TGCGCCAGCAGCATTGGGAAGGCGGCAGATACGCAGTATTTT.